This T cell receptor (beta chain) stems from a study of response to subunit inactivated influenza vaccine. Notes on the study in general: There was a suggestion from the authors that each seasonal influenza vaccination recruits few new T cells.

The CDR3 is 16 amino acids. V lost 5 bases, J lost 5 bases, and 15 bases stayed unmatched. CDR1 is DFQATT, CDR2 SNEGSKA, per germline (reference sequence). There are a few counts of this clonotype. Its antigen is unknown. One entry per CDR3 protein results from TCRdb running MiXCR on the RT-PCR reads. The sample carries about 520,000 distinct CDR3 sequences, over 25% recorded once. This receptor was obtained from a man aged 45-65 years who received an inactivated influenza vaccine. The sample here was CD4+ T cells sorted from PBMCs, taken around 5 days after vaccination. The chain joins TRBV20-1 to TRBJ2-7, with 10 nucleotides matching TRBD1. The CDR3 DNA sequence: TGCAGTGCTCGAAGAGTGACAGGGGGCTTGTTGAACGAGCAGTACTTC. Amino acid sequence: CSARRVTGGLLNEQYF.